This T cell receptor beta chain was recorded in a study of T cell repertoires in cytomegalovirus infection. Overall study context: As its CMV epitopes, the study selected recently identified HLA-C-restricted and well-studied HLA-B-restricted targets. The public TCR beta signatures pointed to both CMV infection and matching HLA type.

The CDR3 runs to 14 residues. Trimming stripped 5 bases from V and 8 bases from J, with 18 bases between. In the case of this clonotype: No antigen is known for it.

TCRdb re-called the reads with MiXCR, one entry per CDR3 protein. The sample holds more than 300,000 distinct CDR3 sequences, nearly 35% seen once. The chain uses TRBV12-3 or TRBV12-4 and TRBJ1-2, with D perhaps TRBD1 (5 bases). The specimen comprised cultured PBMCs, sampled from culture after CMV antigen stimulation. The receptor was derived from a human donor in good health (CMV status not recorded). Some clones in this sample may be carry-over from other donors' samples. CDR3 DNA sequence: TGTGCCAGCAGTGCGCCTCTAGGGGTTCGGGGCTACACCTTC. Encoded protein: CASSAPLGVRGYTF.